This TCR beta chain was found in a study of control samples from healthy donors and cancer patients (dated by TCRdb to 2018 to 2021). CDR1 and CDR2, per the germline V gene, are MGHDK and SYGVNS. V loses 5 bases of germline sequence and J loses 5 bases, and the interval between the two ends is 12 bases. Its CDR3 holds 13 amino acids, cysteine through phenylalanine. Only the CDR3 portion is preserved as DNA: 39 bases, with reading frame beginning at the first base. In regard to this clone: The antigen it recognizes is unknown. No quality values exist for individual bases; no much larger clone is one base distant.

Library generation was performed with the immunoSEQ multiplex PCR assay. TCRdb took over this immuneACCESS table, retaining in-frame rearrangements with V and J assigned. Such tables are incomplete; in checked studies, under half of the missing clones stem from an unresolved V gene, and the remainder is unexplained. Present in this sample are fewer than 150,000 clones, over 75% of which were seen just once. More than 2% of the sample rests with the top ten. The receptor was derived from a young man in good health. Specimen: blood. Rearrangement joined TRBV25-1 to TRBJ2-5; a tentative D call is TRBD1 (5 bases match). The sequenced DNA is TGTGCCAGCAGTAAGGGGAATTCGGAGACCCAGTACTTC. The encoded protein is CASSKGNSETQYF.